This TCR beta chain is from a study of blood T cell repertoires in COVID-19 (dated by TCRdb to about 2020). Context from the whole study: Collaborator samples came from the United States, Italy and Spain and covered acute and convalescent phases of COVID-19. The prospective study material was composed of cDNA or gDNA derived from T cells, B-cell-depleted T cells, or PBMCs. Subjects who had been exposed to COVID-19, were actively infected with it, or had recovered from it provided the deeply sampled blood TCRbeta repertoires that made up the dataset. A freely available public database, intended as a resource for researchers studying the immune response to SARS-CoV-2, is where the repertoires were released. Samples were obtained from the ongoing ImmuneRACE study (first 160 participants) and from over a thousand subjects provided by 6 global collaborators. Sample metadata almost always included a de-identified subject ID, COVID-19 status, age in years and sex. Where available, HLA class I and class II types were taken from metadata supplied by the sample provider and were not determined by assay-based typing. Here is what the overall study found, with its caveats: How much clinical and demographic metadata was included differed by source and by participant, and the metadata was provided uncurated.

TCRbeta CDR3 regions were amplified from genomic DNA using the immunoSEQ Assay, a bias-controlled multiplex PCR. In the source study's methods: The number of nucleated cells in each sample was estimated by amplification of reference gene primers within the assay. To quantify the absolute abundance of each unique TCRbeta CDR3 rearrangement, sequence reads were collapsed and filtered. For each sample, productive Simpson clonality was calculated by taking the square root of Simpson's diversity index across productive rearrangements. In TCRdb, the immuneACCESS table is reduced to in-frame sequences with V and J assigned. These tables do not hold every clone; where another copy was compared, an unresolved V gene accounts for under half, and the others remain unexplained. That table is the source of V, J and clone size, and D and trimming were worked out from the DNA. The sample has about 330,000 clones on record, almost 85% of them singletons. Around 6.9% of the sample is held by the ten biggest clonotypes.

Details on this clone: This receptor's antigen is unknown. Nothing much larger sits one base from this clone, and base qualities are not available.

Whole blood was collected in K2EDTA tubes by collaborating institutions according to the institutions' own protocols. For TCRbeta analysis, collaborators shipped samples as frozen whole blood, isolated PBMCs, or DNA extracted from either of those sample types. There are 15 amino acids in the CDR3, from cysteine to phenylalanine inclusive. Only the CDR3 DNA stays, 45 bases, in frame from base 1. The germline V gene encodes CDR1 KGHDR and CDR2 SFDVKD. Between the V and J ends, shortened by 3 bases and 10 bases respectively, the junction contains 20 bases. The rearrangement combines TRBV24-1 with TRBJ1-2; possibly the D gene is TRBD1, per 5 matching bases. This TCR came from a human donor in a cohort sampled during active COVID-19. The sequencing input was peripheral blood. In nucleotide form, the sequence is TGTGCCACCAGTGATCCGCAAGGGGAAAAGGTGATCTACACCTTC. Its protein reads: CATSDPQGEKVIYTF.